This record concerns one TCR beta chain sequence. The record originates from a study of blood T cell repertoires in COVID-19. Libraries were prepared by immunoSEQ multiplex PCR; TCRdb keeps only in-frame clonotypes and omits some of them. The repertoire holds some 200,000 clones, with 70% to 90% as singletons. This CDR3 contains 14 residues. The ends were cut back, 2 bases at V and 1 base at J, with 10 bases in the middle. Germline V gene sequence: CDR1 SGHRS, CDR2 YFSETQ. The source of this sequence is a woman in her late teens or twenties who had recovered from COVID-19. V is TRBV5-1 and J is TRBJ2-7; no definite D call. Material for sequencing was PBMCs or T cells enriched from blood (not recorded which). The CDR3 loop reads CASSFAVPSYEQYF. For the CDR3, the DNA is TGCGCCAGCAGCTTCGCGGTCCCATCCTACGAGCAGTACTTC. Using reference TRBV5-1 and TRBJ2-7 for the parts outside the CDR3, the full variable domain is KAGVTQTPRYLIKTRGQQVTLSCSPISGHRSVSWYQQTPGQGLQFLFEYFSETQRNKGNFPGRFSGRQFSNSRSEMNVSTLELGDSALYLCASSFAVPSYEQYFGPGTRLTVT.